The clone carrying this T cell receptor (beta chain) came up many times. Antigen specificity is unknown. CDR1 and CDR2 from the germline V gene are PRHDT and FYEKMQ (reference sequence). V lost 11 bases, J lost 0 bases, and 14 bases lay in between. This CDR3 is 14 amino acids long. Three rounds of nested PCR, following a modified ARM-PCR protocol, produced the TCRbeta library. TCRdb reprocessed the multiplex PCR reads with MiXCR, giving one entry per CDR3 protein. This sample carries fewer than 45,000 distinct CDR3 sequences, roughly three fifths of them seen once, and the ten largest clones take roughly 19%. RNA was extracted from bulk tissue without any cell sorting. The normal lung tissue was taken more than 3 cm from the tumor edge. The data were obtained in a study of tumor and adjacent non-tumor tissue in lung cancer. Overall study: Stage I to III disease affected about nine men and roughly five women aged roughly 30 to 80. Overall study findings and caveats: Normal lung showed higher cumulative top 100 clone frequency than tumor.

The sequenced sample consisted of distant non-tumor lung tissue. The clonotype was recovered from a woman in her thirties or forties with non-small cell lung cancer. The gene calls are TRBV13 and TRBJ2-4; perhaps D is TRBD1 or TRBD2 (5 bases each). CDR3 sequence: CAGDVLLAKNIQYF. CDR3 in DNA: TGTGCCGGGGACGTACTTCTAGCCAAAAACATTCAGTACTTC.